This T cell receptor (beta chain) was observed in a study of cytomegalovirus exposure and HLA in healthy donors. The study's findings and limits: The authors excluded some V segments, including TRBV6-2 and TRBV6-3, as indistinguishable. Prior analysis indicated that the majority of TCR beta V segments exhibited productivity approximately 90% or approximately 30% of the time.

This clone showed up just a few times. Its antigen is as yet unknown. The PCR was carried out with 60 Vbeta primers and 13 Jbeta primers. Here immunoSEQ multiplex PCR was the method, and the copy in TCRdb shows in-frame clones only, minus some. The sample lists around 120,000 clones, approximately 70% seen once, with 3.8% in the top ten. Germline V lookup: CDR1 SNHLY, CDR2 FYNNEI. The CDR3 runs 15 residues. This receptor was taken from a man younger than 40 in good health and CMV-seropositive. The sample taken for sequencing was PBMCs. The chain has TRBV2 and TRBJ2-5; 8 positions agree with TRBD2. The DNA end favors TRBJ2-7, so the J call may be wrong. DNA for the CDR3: TGTGCCGCAACTATTACGGCGGGGGGCCCCTACGAGCAGTACTTC. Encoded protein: CAATITAGGPYEQYF.